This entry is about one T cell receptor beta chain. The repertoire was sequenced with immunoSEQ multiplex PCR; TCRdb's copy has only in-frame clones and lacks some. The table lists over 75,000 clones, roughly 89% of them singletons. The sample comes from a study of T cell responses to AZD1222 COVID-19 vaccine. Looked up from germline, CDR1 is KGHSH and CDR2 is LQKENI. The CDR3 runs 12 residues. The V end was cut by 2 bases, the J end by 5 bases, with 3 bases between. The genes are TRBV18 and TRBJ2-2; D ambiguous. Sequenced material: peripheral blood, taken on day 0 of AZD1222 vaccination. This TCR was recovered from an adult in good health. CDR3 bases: TGTGCCAGCTCACCAGGGACCGGGGAGCTGTTTTTT. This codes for CASSPGTGELFF.